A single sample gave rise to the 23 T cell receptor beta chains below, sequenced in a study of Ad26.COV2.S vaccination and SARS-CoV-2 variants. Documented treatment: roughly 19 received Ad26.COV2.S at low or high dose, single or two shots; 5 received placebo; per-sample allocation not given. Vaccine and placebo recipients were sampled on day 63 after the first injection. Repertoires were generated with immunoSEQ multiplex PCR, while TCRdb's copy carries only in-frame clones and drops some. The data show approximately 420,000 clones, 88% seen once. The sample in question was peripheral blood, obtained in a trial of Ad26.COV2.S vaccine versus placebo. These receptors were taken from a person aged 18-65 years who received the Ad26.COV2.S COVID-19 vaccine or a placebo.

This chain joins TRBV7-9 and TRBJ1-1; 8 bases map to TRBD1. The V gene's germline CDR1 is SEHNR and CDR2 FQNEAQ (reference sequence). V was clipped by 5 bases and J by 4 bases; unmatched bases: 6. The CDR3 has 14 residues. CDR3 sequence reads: CASSVQGAGTEAFF. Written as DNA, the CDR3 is TGTGCCAGCAGCGTCCAGGGGGCGGGCACTGAAGCTTTCTTT.

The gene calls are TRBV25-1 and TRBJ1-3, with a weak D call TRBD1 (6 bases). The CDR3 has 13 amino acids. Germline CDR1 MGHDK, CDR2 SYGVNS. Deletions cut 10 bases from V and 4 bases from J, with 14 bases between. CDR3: CATYRALGNTIYF. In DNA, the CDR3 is TGTGCCACCTACAGGGCTCTGGGAAACACCATATATTTT.

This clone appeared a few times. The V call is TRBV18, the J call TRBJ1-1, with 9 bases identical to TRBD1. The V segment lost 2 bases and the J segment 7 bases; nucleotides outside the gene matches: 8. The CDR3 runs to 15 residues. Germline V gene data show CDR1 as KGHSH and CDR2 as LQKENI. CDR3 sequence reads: CASSPVQGAPVEAFF. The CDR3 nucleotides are TGTGCCAGCTCACCAGTACAGGGGGCGCCTGTTGAAGCTTTCTTT.

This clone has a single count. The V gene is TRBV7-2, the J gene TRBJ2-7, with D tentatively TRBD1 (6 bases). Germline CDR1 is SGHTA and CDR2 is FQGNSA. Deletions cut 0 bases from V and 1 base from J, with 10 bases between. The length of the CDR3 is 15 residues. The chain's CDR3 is CASSLAAGVSYEQYF. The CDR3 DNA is TGTGCCAGCAGCTTAGCGGCAGGGGTATCCTACGAGCAGTACTTC. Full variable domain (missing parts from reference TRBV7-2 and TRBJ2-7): GAGVSQSPSNKVTEKGKDVELRCDPISGHTALYWYRQSLGQGLEFLIYFQGNSAPDKSGLPSDRFSAERTGGSVSTLTIQRTQQEDSAVYLCASSLAAGVSYEQYFGPGTRLTVT.

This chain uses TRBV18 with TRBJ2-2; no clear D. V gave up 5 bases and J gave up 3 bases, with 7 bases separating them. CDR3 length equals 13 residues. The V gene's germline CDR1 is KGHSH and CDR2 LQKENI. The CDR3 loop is CASSIHYTGELFF. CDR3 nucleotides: TGTGCCAGCTCAATCCACTACACCGGGGAGCTGTTTTTT.

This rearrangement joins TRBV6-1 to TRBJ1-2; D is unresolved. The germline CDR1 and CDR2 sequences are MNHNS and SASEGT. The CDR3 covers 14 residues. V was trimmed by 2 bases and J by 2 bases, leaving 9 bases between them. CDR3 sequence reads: CASSEIGSNYGYTF. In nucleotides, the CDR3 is TGTGCCAGCAGTGAAATTGGATCCAACTATGGCTACACCTTC.

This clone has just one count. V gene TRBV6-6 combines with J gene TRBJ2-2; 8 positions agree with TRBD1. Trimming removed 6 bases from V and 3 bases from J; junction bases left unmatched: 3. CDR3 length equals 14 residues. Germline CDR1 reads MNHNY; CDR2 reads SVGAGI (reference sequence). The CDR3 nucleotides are TGTGCCAGCAGGATACAGGGGGACACCGGGGAGCTGTTTTTT. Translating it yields CASRIQGDTGELFF.

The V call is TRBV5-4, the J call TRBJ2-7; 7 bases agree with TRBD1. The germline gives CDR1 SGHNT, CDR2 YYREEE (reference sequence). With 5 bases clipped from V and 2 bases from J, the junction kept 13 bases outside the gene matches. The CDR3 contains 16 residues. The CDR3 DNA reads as TGTGCCAGCAGTCTTCATCCGACTACAGGGGCCTACGAGCAGTACTTC. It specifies CASSLHPTTGAYEQYF.

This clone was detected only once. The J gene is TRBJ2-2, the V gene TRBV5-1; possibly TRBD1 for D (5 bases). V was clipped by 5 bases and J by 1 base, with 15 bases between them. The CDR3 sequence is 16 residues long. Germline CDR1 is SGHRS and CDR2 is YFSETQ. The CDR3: CASRESPQVNTGELFF. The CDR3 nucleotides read TGCGCCAGCAGAGAAAGTCCACAGGTGAACACCGGGGAGCTGTTTTTT. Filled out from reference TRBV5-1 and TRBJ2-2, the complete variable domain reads KAGVTQTPRYLIKTRGQQVTLSCSPISGHRSVSWYQQTPGQGLQFLFEYFSETQRNKGNFPGRFSGRQFSNSRSEMNVSTLELGDSALYLCASRESPQVNTGELFFGEGSRLTVL.

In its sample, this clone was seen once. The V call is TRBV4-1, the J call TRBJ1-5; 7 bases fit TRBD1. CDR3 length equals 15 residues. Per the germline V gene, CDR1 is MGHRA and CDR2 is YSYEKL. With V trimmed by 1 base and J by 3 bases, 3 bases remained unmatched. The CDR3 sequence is CASSQVQGLNQPQHF. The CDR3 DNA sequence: TGCGCCAGCAGCCAAGTACAGGGGCTCAATCAGCCCCAGCATTTT.

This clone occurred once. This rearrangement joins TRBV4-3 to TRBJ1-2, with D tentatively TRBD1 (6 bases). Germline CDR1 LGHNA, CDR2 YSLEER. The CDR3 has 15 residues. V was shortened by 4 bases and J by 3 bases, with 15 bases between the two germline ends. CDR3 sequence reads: CASSPRSDSYYGYTF. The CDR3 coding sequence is TGCGCCAGCAGCCCGAGGTCGGACAGCTACTATGGCTACACCTTC.

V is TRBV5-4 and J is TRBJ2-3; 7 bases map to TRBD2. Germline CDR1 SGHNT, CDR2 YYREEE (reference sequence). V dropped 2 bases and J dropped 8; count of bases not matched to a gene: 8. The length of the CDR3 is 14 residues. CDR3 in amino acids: CASSLGTTEGTQYF. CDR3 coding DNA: TGTGCCAGCAGCTTAGGGACTACCGAAGGTACGCAGTATTTT.

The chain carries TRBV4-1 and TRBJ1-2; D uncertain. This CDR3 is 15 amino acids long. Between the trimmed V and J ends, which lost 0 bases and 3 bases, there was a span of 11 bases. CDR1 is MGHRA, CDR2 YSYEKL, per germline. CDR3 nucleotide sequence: TGCGCCAGCAGCCAAGAAGGGAGATTAGACTATGGCTACACCTTC. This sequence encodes CASSQEGRLDYGYTF.

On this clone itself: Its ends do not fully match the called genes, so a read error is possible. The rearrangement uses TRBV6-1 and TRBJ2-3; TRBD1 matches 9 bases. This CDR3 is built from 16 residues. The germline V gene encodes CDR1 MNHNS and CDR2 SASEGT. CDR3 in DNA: TGTGCCAGCAGTGAAGACCTGGGACAGGGCACGGATACGCAGTATTTT. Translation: CASSEDLGQGTDTQYF.

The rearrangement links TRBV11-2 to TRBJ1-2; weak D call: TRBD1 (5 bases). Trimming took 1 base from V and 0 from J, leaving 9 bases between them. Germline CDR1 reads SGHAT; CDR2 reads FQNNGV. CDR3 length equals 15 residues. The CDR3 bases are TGTGCCAGCAGCTTAGCCCCAGGGTCTAACTATGGCTACACCTTC. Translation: CASSLAPGSNYGYTF. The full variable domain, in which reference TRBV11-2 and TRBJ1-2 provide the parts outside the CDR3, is EAGVAQSPRYKIIEKRQSVAFWCNPISGHATLYWYQQILGQGPKLLIQFQNNGVVDDSQLPKDRFSAERLKGVDSTLKIQPAKLEDSAVYLCASSLAPGSNYGYTFGSGTRLTVV.

In DNA form, the CDR3 reads TGTGCCAGCAGCTTAGGCATCGGATCCATCTACGAGCAGTACTTC. It codes for CASSLGIGSIYEQYF. The chain is built from TRBV7-6 and TRBJ2-7, with D uncertain. CDR1 SGHVS and CDR2 FNYEAQ come from the germline V gene. Trimming removed 1 base from V and 3 bases from J, with 13 bases in between. The CDR3 totals 15 residues.

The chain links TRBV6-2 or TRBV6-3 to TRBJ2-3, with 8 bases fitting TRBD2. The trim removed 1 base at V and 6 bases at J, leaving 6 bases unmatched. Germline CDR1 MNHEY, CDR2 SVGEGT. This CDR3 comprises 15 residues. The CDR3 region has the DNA TGTGCCAGCAGTTACTTACAGCGGGGGAGTGATACGCAGTATTTT. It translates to CASSYLQRGSDTQYF.

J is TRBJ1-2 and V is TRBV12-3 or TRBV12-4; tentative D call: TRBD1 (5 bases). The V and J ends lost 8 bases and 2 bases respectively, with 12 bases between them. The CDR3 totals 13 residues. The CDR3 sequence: CASHSTANYGYTF. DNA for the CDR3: TGTGCCAGCCACTCGACAGCGAACTATGGCTACACCTTC.

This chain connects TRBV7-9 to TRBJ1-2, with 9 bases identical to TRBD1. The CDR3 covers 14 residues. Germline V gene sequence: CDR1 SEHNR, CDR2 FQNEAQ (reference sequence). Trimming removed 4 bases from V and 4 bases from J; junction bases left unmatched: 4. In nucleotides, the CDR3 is TGTGCCAGCAGCTCGGGACAGGGCAGCTATGGCTACACCTTC. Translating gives CASSSGQGSYGYTF.

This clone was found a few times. For the CDR3, the DNA is TGTGCCAGCAGCCGGGTGTCCCGATCCTACAATGAGCAGTTCTTC. Residues: CASSRVSRSYNEQFF. The chain is built from TRBV5-4 and TRBJ2-1; D call uncertain. Trimming pared 4 bases from V and 1 base from J, leaving 12 bases between. Germline V gene data show CDR1 as SGHNT and CDR2 as YYREEE (reference sequence). The CDR3 has 15 residues.

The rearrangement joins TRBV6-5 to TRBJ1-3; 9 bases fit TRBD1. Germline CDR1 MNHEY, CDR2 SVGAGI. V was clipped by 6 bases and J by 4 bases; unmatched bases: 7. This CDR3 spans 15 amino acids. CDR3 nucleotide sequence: TGTGCCAGCAGCCCCGACAGGGGGAGAGGAAACACCATATATTTT. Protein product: CASSPDRGRGNTIYF.

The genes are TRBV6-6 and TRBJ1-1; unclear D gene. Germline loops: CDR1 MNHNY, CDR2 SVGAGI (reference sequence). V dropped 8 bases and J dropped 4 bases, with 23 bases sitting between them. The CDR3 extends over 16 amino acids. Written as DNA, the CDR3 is TGTGCCAGCTGTACGCTGACACCATCCCCCGGCACTGAAGCTTTCTTT. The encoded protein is CASCTLTPSPGTEAFF.

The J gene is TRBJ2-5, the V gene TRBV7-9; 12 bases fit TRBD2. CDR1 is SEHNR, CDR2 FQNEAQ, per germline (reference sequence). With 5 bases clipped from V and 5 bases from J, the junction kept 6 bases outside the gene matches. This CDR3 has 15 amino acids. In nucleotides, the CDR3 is TGTGCCAGCAGCGCTAGCGGGGGGGCCCGCGAGACCCAGTACTTC. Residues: CASSASGGARETQYF.